This T cell receptor beta chain was documented in a study of T cell changes during pregnancy in multiple sclerosis (dated by TCRdb to about 2019). Background on the whole study: Changes in the T cell repertoire over the course of pregnancy were examined in this study in women with multiple sclerosis.

Looking up the germline V gene (reference sequence) yields CDR1 GTSNPN and CDR2 SVGIG. From its cysteine to its phenylalanine, the CDR3 spans 13 amino acids. The kept DNA is CDR3 alone, 39 bases in frame from the first base. V drops 1 base and J drops 4 bases, leaving 8 bases in between. As to this clone: It lacks a known antigen. Per-nucleotide qualities are absent, and no much larger clonotype sits a single base away.

Preparation of the library involved the immunoSEQ multiplex PCR assay. TCRdb provides this immuneACCESS table in a form limited to in-frame rearrangements. Some clones are lacking; in checked studies, under half of them reflect an unresolved V gene, and why the rest are absent is not known. In all, the sample holds nearly 110,000 clones, and 80% to 95% of those were seen once. The ten largest clones represent around 1.5% of the sample. The V gene is TRBV30 and the J gene is TRBJ1-5; the D gene identity is not certain. The TCR sequence derives from a female donor with multiple sclerosis, enrolled in a pregnancy study. The specimen was peripheral blood, collected after pregnancy. The CDR3 protein sequence reads: CAWSAGENQPQHF. The DNA sequence is given as TGTGCCTGGAGTGCCGGGGAGAATCAGCCCCAGCATTTT.